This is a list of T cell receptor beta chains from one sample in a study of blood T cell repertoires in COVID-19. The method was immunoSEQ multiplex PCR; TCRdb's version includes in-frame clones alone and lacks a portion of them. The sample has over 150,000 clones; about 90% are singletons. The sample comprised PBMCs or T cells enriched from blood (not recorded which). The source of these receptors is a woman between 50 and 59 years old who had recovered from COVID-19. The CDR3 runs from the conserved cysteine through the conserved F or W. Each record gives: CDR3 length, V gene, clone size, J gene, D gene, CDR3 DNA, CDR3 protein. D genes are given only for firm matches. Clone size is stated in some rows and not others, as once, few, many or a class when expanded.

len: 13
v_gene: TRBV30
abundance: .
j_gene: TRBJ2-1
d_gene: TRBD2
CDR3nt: TGTGCCTGGAGTGCTAGCGGGAGTGCTGAGCAGTTCTTC
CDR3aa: CAWSASGSAEQFF

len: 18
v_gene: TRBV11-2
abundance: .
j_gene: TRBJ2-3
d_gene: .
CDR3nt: TGTGCCAGCAGCCCCTACCTGGGGGGTAGTGACTTTGGGAATACGCAGTATTTT
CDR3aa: CASSPYLGGSDFGNTQYF

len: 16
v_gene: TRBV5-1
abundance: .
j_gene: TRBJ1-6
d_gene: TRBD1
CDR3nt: TGCGCCAGCAGCTTTGGGGGACAGGGGGCGAATTCACCCCTCCACTTT
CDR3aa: CASSFGGQGANSPLHF

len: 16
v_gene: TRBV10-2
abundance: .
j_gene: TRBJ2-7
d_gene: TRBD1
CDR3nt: TGCGCCAGCAGTGATGCCGGGACAGTAAGATCCTACGAGCAGTACTTC
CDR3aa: CASSDAGTVRSYEQYF

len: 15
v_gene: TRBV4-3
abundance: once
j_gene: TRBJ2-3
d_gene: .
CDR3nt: TGCGCCAGCAGCCAAGCGGGAGAAGGGACAGATACGCAGTATTTT
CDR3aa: CASSQAGEGTDTQYF

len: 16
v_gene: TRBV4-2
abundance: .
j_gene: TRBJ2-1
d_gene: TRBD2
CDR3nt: TGTGCCAGCAGCCAGCAGACTAGCGGGTATGCCAATGAGCAGTTCTTC
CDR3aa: CASSQQTSGYANEQFF

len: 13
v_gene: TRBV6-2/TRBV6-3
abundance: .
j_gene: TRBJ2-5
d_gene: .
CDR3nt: TGTGCCAGCAGTTTTGGACAGAAAGAGACCCAGTACTTC
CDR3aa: CASSFGQKETQYF

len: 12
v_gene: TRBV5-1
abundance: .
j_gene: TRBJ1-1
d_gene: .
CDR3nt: TGCGCCAGCAGCTTGGGACAAGGCTGGGCTTTCTTT
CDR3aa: CASSLGQGWAFF

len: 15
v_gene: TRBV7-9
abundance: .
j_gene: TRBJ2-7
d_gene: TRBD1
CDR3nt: TGTGCCAGCAGCTCCGAGACAGGGGGGTCCTACGAGCAGTACTTC
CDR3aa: CASSSETGGSYEQYF

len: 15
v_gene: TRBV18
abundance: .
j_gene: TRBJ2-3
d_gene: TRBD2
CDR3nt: TGTGCCAGCTCACTGGGACTAGAAAGCACAGATACGCAGTATTTT
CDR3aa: CASSLGLESTDTQYF

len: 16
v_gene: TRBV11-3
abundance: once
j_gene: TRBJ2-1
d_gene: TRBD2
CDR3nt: TGTGCCAGCAGCTACCGTACTAGCGGGACCTACAATGAGCAGTTCTTC
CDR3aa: CASSYRTSGTYNEQFF

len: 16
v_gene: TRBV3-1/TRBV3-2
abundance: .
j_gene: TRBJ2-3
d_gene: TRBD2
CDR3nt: TGTGCCAGCAGCCAAGATCTAGCGGGAGCGGGAGATACGCAGTATTTT
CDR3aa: CASSQDLAGAGDTQYF

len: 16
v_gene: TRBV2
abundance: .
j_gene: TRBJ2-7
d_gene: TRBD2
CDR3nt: TGTGCCAGCACTGAGGGAGGGGCGAGAAGCTCCTACGAGCAGTACTTC
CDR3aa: CASTEGGARSSYEQYF

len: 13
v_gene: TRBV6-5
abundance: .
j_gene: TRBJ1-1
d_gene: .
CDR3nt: TGTGCCTGTATTCTGAGGGGGAGCACTGAAGCTTTCTTT
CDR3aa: CACILRGSTEAFF

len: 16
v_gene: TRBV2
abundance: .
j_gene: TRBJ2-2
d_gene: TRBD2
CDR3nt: TGTGCCAGCAGTGAAGCGGGAGCGGGAATTGCCGGGGAGCTGTTTTTT
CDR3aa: CASSEAGAGIAGELFF

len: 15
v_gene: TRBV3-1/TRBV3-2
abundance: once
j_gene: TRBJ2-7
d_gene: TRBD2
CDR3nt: TGTGCCAGCAGCCAAGGGTTTGGGGGGGCCTACGAGCAGTACTTC
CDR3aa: CASSQGFGGAYEQYF

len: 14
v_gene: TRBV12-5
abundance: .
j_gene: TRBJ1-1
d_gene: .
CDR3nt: TGTGCTAGTGGTTTAGGGGGGGAGGCCACTGAAGCTTTCTTT
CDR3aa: CASGLGGEATEAFF

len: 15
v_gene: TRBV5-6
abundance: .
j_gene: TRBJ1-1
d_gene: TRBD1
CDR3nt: TGTGCCAGCAGCCGGAGGACAGGACCTAACACTGAAGCTTTCTTT
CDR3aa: CASSRRTGPNTEAFF

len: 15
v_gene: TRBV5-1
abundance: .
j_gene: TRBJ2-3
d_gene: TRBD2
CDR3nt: TGCGCCAGCAGCTTGGGTGGGACTAGTGCAGATACGCAGTATTTT
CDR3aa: CASSLGGTSADTQYF

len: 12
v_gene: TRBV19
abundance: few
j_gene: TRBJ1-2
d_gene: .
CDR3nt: TGTGCCAGTACCGGACAGTTCTTGGGCTACACCTTC
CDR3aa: CASTGQFLGYTF

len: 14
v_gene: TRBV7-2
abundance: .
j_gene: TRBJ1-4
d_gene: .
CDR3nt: TGTGCCAGCAGCTTATTACAGACTAATGAAAAACTGTTTTTT
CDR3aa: CASSLLQTNEKLFF

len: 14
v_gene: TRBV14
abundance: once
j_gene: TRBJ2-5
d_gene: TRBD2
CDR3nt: TGTGCCAGCAGCCTCTTTAGCGGGAGTGAGACCCAGTACTTC
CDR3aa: CASSLFSGSETQYF

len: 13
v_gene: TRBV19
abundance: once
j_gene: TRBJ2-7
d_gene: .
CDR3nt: TGTGCCAGTAGGAGCCGGGGTGGATACGAGCAGTACTTC
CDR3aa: CASRSRGGYEQYF